This TCR beta chain emerged from a study of tumor-infiltrating lymphocytes in oesophageal squamous cell carcinoma. In this sample, this clonotype turned up many times. A much bigger clone sits one base away, suggesting this may be a read error. The CDR3 runs to 12 residues. Germline V gene data show CDR1 as MNHNS and CDR2 as SASEGT. Trimming left V 8 bases short and J 7 bases short, with 15 bases between. MiXCR, applied by TCRdb to the PCR reads, yields one record per CDR3 protein. The sample has roughly 14,000 distinct CDR3 sequences; roughly half are singletons. The sequence came from a male donor with esophageal squamous cell carcinoma. Material: blood. V and J are TRBV6-1 and TRBJ2-7; TRBD1 might be the D (5 bases). CDR3 sequence reads: CASSPLDNEQYF. CDR3 in DNA: TGTGCCAGCTCTCCCCTGGACAATGAGCAGTACTTC.